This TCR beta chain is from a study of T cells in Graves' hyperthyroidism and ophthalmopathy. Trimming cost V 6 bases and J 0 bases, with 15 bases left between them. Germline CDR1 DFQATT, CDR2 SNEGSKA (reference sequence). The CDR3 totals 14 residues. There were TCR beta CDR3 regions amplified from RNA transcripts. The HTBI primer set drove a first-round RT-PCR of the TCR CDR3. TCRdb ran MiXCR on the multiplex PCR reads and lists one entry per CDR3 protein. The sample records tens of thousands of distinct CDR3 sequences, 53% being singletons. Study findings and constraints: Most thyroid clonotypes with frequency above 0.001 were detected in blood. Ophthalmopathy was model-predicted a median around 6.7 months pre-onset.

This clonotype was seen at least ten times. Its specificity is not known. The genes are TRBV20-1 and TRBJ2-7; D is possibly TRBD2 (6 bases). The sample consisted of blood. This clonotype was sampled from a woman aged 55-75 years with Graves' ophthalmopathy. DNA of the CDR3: TGCAGTGCCATGGGGGGAAGGGTCTCCTACGAGCAGTACTTC. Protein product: CSAMGGRVSYEQYF.